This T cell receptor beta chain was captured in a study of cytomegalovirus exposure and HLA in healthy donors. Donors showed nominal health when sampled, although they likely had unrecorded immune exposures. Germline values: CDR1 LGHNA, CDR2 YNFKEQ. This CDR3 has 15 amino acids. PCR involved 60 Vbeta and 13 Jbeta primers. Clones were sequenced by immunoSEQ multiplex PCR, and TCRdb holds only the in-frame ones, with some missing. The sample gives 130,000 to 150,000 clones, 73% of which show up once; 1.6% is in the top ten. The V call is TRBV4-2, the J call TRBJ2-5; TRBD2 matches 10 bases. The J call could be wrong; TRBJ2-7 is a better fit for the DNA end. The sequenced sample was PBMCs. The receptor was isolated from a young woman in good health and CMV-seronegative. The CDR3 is CASREKSGGASEQYF. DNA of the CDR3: TGTGCCAGCAGGGAAAAAAGCGGGGGGGCCTCCGAGCAGTACTTC.